What follows are 4 T cell receptor beta chains derived from one specimen sequenced in a study of T cells after yellow fever vaccination. MiXCR, run by TCRdb on the 5' RACE reads, gives a single entry per CDR3 protein. The sample shows roughly 300,000 distinct CDR3 sequences, around 6.8% of them seen only once. The specimen comprised PBMCs, sampled roughly seven weeks after the first yellow fever vaccination. These TCRs come from a man between 18 and 35 years old who received the YFV17D yellow fever vaccine.

The table lists this clonotype with a few counts. The CDR3 reads CASSHREDGWGSQYF. DNA of the CDR3: TGTGCCAGCAGCCACAGGGAGGACGGGTGGGGATCGCAGTATTTT. The chain has TRBV7-2 and TRBJ2-3; tentatively, D is TRBD1 or TRBD2 (6 bases each). The V gene's germline CDR1 is SGHTA and CDR2 FQGNSA. This CDR3 is built from 15 residues. V was cut by 5 bases and J by 10 bases, with 22 bases left in between.

This clonotype was observed at least ten times. The chain couples TRBV9 to TRBJ2-2, with D possibly TRBD2 on 6 matching bases. The CDR3 totals 15 residues. Trimming cost V 4 bases and J 2 bases, with 12 bases left between them. Germline V gives CDR1 SGDLS, CDR2 YYNGEE. CDR3 loop: CASSRIAVNTGELFF. The CDR3 DNA reads TGTGCCAGCAGCCGAATAGCGGTTAACACCGGGGAGCTGTTTTTT.

This clonotype was seen repeatedly, ten times or more. The gene calls are TRBV3-1 and TRBJ2-1; 8 bases are shared with TRBD1. The CDR3 loop spans 13 amino acids. The V gene end was trimmed by 5 bases and the J gene end by 6 bases; junction bases not matched to a gene: 3. Germline CDR1 is LGHDT and CDR2 is YNNKEL (reference sequence). DNA for the CDR3: TGTGCCAGCAGCGTTGACAGGGGCAATGAGCAGTTCTTC. It specifies CASSVDRGNEQFF.

V is TRBV7-9 and J is TRBJ2-2; TRBD2 is a possible D gene (5 bases). The V end lost 5 bases, the J end lost 4 bases, and 14 bases lay between the germline ends. The CDR3 loop spans 15 amino acids. Germline V lookup: CDR1 SEHNR, CDR2 FQNEAQ (reference sequence). This chain's CDR3 is CASSPLAGVTGELFF. The CDR3 region has the DNA TGTGCCAGCAGCCCATTGGCCGGGGTCACCGGGGAGCTGTTTTTT. The complete variable domain, with remaining parts taken from reference TRBV7-9 and TRBJ2-2, reads DTGVSQNPRHKITKRGQNVTFRCDPISEHNRLYWYRQTLGQGPEFLTYFQNEAQLEKSRLLSDRFSAERPKGSFSTLEIQRTEQGDSAMYLCASSPLAGVTGELFFGEGSRLTVL.